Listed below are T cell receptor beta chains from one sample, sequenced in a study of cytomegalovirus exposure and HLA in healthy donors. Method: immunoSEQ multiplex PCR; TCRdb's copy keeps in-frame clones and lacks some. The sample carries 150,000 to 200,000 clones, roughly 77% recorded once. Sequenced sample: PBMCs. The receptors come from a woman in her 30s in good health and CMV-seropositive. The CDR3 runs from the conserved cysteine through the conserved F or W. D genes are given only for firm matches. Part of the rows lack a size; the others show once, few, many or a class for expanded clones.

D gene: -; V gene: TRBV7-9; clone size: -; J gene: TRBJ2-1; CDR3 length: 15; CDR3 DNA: TGTGCCAGCAGCTTAGTTACAGGTCTCTACAATGAGCAGTTCTTC; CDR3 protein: CASSLVTGLYNEQFF
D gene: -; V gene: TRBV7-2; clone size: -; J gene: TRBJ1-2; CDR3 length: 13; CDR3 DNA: TGTGCCAGCACCCTCGCACAAGTCTATGGCTACACCTTC; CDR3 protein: CASTLAQVYGYTF
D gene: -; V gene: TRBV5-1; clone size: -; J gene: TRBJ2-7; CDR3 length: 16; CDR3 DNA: TGCGCCAGCAGCTCACATCCCTTTACCAGCTCCTACGAGCAGTACTTC; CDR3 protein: CASSSHPFTSSYEQYF
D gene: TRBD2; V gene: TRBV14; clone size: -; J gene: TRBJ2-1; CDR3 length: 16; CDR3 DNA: TGTGCCAGCAGCCACCAGCGGGGGAGCTCCTACAATGAGCAGTTCTTC; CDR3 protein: CASSHQRGSSYNEQFF
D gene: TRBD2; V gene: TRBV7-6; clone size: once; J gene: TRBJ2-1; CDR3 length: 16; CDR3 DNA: TGTGCCAGCAGCTTAGCCCGCGGACTAGCGGGGAATGAGCAGTTCTTC; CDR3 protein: CASSLARGLAGNEQFF
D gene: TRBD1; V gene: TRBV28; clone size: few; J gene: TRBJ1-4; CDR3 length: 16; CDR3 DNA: TGTGCCAGCAGTTCACGGGATGGGACAGGGCATGAAAAACTGTTTTTT; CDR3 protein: CASSSRDGTGHEKLFF
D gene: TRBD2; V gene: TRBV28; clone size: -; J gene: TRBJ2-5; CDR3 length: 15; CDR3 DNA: TGTGCCAGCACCCCGCCCGGGAGGTTCCAAGAGACCCAGTACTTC; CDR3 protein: CASTPPGRFQETQYF
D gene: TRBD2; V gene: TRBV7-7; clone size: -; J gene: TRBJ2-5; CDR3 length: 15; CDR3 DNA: TGTGCCAGCAGCCGGCTAGCGGGATTACAAGAGACCCAGTACTTC; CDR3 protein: CASSRLAGLQETQYF
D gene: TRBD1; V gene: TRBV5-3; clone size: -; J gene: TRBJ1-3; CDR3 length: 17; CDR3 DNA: TGTGCCAGAAGCTTGACAGGGGTGCCCTCGCTTGGAAACACCATATATTTT; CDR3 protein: CARSLTGVPSLGNTIYF
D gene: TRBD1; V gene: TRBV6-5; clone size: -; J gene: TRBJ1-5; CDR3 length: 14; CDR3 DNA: TGTGCCAGCAGCTCCAGGGGGTTCAATCAGCCCCAGCATTTT; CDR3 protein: CASSSRGFNQPQHF
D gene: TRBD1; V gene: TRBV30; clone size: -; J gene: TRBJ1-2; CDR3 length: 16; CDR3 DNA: TGTGCCTGGAGTGTATGGCGAGGACAGGGAACTTATGGCTACACCTTC; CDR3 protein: CAWSVWRGQGTYGYTF
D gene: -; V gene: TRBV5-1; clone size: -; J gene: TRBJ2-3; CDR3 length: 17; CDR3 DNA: TGCGCCAGCAGCTTGTCGGTGCCGGGGAAGAGTGGCGATACGCAGTATTTT; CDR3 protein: CASSLSVPGKSGDTQYF